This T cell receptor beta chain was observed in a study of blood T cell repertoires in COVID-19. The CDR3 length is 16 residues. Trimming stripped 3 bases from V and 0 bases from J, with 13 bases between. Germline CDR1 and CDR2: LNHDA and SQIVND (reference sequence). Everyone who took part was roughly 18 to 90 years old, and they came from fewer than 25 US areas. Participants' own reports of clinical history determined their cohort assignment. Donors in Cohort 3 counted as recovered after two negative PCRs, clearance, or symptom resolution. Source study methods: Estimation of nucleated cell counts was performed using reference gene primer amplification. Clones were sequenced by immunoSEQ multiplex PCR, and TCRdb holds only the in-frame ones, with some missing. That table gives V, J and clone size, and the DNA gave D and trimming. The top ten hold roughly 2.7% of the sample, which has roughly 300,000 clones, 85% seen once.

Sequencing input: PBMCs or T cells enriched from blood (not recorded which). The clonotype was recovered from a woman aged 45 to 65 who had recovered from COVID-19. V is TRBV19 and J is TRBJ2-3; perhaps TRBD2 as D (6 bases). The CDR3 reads CASSIHSGGSTDTQYF. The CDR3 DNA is TGTGCCAGTAGTATTCATAGCGGAGGGAGCACAGATACGCAGTATTTT.